What follows are 28 T cell receptor beta chains derived from one specimen sequenced in a study of shared clonotypes between healthy human individuals. The table came from immunoSEQ multiplex PCR; TCRdb's copy has only in-frame clones and leaves some out. The sample lists 2 million to 2.5 million clones; around 95% were seen once. Sequenced material: naive CD4+ T cells sorted from blood. The subset: CD45RA+ positively selected. The receptors originated from a man aged 18 to 30 in good health.

V gene TRBV11-2 combines with J gene TRBJ2-7, with TRBD2 matching 12 bases. The CDR3 spans 16 residues. CDR1 and CDR2 (germline): SGHAT, FQNNGV. The J segment lost 3 bases and the V segment lost 3 bases, leaving 6 bases of the junction unmatched. Here the CDR3 reads CASSFGLAGTFYEQYF. Here the CDR3 DNA reads TGTGCCAGCAGCTTCGGACTAGCGGGGACCTTCTACGAGCAGTACTTC.

The gene calls are TRBV28 and TRBJ1-4; D is unresolved. Germline values: CDR1 MDHEN, CDR2 SYDVKM. With 2 bases removed from V and 10 bases from J, the gap between germline ends came to 8 bases. The CDR3 has 12 amino acids. CDR3 sequence reads: CASSLVKGKLFF. CDR3 coding DNA: TGTGCCAGCAGTTTAGTCAAGGGAAAACTGTTTTTT.

As to this clone: At the DNA level, this CDR3 is encoded by other sequences in the same sample as well. In nucleotides, the CDR3 is TGTGCCAGCAGTGAAGTAAGCAATCAGCCCCAGCATTTT. Translated, it gives CASSEVSNQPQHF. V and J are TRBV6-1 and TRBJ1-5, with D uncertain. The CDR3 consists of 13 residues. Germline V gene data show CDR1 as MNHNS and CDR2 as SASEGT. The V end lost 1 base, the J end lost 1 base, and 2 bases lay between the germline ends.

The chain carries TRBV9 and TRBJ1-3, with TRBD1 identical over 7 bases. The junction had 5 bases not matched to a gene; V was cut back by 4 bases and J by 4 bases. The CDR3 contains 14 residues. Germline loops: CDR1 SGDLS, CDR2 YYNGEE. This chain's CDR3 is CASSLGQEGNTIYF. The CDR3 DNA sequence: TGTGCCAGCAGCCTTGGACAGGAAGGAAACACCATATATTTT.

The genes are TRBV5-4 and TRBJ2-5; 11 bases are a match to TRBD1. The CDR3 sequence is 18 residues long. J lost 4 bases, V lost 1 base, and 12 bases had no gene match. CDR1 is SGHNT and CDR2 is YYREEE in the germline V gene (reference sequence). The CDR3 DNA sequence: TGTGCCAGCAGCTTGTTGGGTCGTTCGGACAGGGGGCGAGAGACCCAGTACTTC. Amino acids: CASSLLGRSDRGRETQYF. Filled out from reference TRBV5-4 and TRBJ2-5, the complete variable domain reads ETGVTQSPTHLIKTRGQQVTLRCSSQSGHNTVSWYQQALGQGPQFIFQYYREEENGRGNFPPRFSGLQFPNYSSELNVNALELDDSALYLCASSLLGRSDRGRETQYFGPGTRLLVL.

The chain links TRBV29-1 to TRBJ2-1; TRBD2 agrees at 12 bases. The V segment lost 7 bases and the J segment 6 bases; nucleotides outside the gene matches: 7. CDR1 is SQVTM, CDR2 ANQGSEA, per germline. The CDR3 length is 14 residues. The CDR3 region has the DNA TGCAGCGGCCTCCTAGCGGGAGGGTTCAATGAGCAGTTCTTC. Protein: CSGLLAGGFNEQFF.

The chain carries TRBV5-6 and TRBJ2-7; 7 bases map to TRBD2. CDR3 length: 13 amino acids. Germline trimming cut 2 bases from V and 8 bases from J; bases unmatched to any gene: 7. Germline lookup yields CDR1 SGHDT and CDR2 YYEEEE. CDR3 amino acids: CASSFYGTTQQYF. The CDR3 nucleotides are TGTGCCAGCAGCTTCTATGGGACTACGCAGCAGTACTTC.

Concerning this clone: Other nucleotide sequences in the sample specify the same CDR3. The V call is TRBV5-1, the J call TRBJ2-3, with 8 bases identical to TRBD1. V gave up 4 bases and J gave up 2 bases; unmatched junction bases: 6. The germline V gene has CDR1 SGHRS and CDR2 YFSETQ. The CDR3 length is 15 residues. CDR3 DNA: TGCGCCAGCAGCCTGGGGACAGGACCCACAGATACGCAGTATTTT. Translation: CASSLGTGPTDTQYF.

The chain is built from TRBV11-2 and TRBJ2-1, with D perhaps TRBD1 (7 bases). The CDR3 has 14 amino acids. The germline V gene has CDR1 SGHAT and CDR2 FQNNGV. Trimming cost V 5 bases and J 4 bases, with 12 bases left between them. Here the CDR3 DNA reads TGTGCCAGCAGCGCGGGGACAGCATACAATGAGCAGTTCTTC. It yields the protein CASSAGTAYNEQFF.

A word on this clone: An end of the junction does not agree with germline; a read error may underlie this. The chain combines TRBV7-7 with TRBJ2-2, with D maybe TRBD1 (6 bases). There are 15 residues in the CDR3. Per the germline V gene, CDR1 is SSHAT and CDR2 is FNYEAQ (reference sequence). The CDR3: CASSLEDRNTGELFF. The CDR3 bases are TGTGCTAGCAGCTTAGAGGACAGGAACACCGGGGAGCTGTTTTTT.

Details on this clone: The same CDR3 arises from other DNA sequences in this sample as well. Here the CDR3 DNA reads TGTGCCAGCAGCTTAGCGCAGGGCCTGAACACTGAAGCTTTCTTT. This codes for CASSLAQGLNTEAFF. The V call is TRBV7-2, the J call TRBJ1-1; D is perhaps TRBD1 (5 bases). Germline loops: CDR1 SGHTA, CDR2 FQGNSA. Deletions cut 0 bases from V and 0 bases from J, with 8 bases between. The CDR3 is 15 residues long.

The table lists this clone with a count of one. The V gene is TRBV14, the J gene TRBJ2-6; D ambiguous. The CDR3 runs 14 residues. Between the trimmed V and J ends, which lost 5 bases and 0 bases, there was a span of 5 bases. Per the germline V gene, CDR1 is SGHDN and CDR2 is FVKESK. In nucleotides, the CDR3 is TGTGCCAGCAGCGCATTCTCTGGGGCCAACGTCCTGACTTTC. As protein: CASSAFSGANVLTF.

The count of this clone is one. This sample includes further DNA sequences coding for the same CDR3. This chain joins TRBV7-8 and TRBJ1-6; 9 positions match TRBD1. Per germline, CDR1 SGHVS and CDR2 FQNEAQ. V trimming: 3 bases; J trimming: 6 bases; junction bases outside the gene matches: 0. The CDR3 consists of 14 residues. CDR3 sequence reads: CASSLDRGNSPLHF. CDR3 nucleotide sequence: TGTGCCAGCAGCTTGGACAGGGGTAATTCACCCCTCCACTTT.

The chain links TRBV7-2 to TRBJ2-7; tentative D call: TRBD2 (6 bases). This CDR3 comprises 14 residues. V lost 6 bases and J 5 bases, leaving 17 bases between the germline ends. In germline, CDR1 is SGHTA, CDR2 FQGNSA. The CDR3 sequence: CASSRRLVTNEQYF. The CDR3 coding sequence is TGTGCCAGCAGTCGAAGACTAGTAACGAACGAGCAGTACTTC.

This chain joins TRBV30 and TRBJ2-5; possible D gene TRBD2, 5 bases. The V end was cut by 0 bases, the J end by 7 bases, with 18 bases between. From germline, CDR1 is GTSNPN and CDR2 SVGIG (reference sequence). CDR3 length: 15 amino acids. CDR3 nucleotides: TGTGCCTGGAGTGTGGCTGGCCAATCGAGCGGGACCCAGTACTTC. Its protein product is CAWSVAGQSSGTQYF.

This chain's CDR3 is CASSEMPSRGEQFF. CDR3 DNA sequence: TGTGCCAGCAGTGAAATGCCCTCCCGTGGGGAGCAGTTCTTC. The V gene is TRBV6-1, the J gene TRBJ2-1; D ambiguous. V was cut by 2 bases and J by 10 bases, with 15 bases left in between. Germline V lookup: CDR1 MNHNS, CDR2 SASEGT. The CDR3 sequence is 14 residues long.

The chain combines TRBV6-7 with TRBJ2-7; D remains unclear. TRBV6-7 is labeled an ORF, and its function is uncertain. V was trimmed by 5 bases and J by 2 bases, leaving 10 bases between them. This CDR3 contains 13 residues. The DNA of the CDR3 is TGTGCCAGCAGTACCCGGGTACCCTACGAGCAGTACTTC. This translates into CASSTRVPYEQYF.

The rearrangement links TRBV15 to TRBJ2-7, with 11 bases that match TRBD1. The V segment lost 2 bases and the J segment 4 bases; nucleotides outside the gene matches: 7. The CDR3 spans 16 residues. From germline, CDR1 is LNHNV and CDR2 YYDKDF (reference sequence). The CDR3 DNA reads as TGTGCCACCAGCAGACCCACCGGGGACAGGGGGTACGAGCAGTACTTC. Translation: CATSRPTGDRGYEQYF.

The chain recombines TRBV21-1 with TRBJ1-6; TRBD1, the table's D call, was not compared with the DNA. TRBV21-1 represents a pseudogene. The CDR3 contains 15 residues. Here the CDR3 reads CASPMGRPYNSPLHF. CDR3 DNA: TGTGCCAGCCCCATGGGCAGGCCATATAATTCACCCCTCCACTTT.

The rearrangement joins TRBV27 to TRBJ2-5, with D tentatively TRBD2 (6 bases). This CDR3 has 16 residues. The V and J ends lost 6 bases and 5 bases respectively, with 22 bases between them. Germline V CDR1 and CDR2: MNHEY, SMNVEV (reference sequence). CDR3 nucleotides: TGTGCCAGCAGGGGGATGGTTGGGACTGAGGGGGAGACCCAGTACTTC. Translation gives CASRGMVGTEGETQYF.

The chain has TRBV6-5 and TRBJ2-3; TRBD1 agrees at 9 bases. Losses at the gene ends were 6 bases for V and 4 bases for J; bases not matched to a gene: 8. Germline V gene sequence: CDR1 MNHEY, CDR2 SVGAGI. The CDR3 extends over 15 amino acids. CDR3 region: CASSPGDRDPDTQYF. The CDR3 DNA follows: TGTGCCAGCAGCCCCGGGGACAGGGACCCAGATACGCAGTATTTT.

The chain recombines TRBV5-4 with TRBJ2-5; the D gene is possibly TRBD2 (5 bases). Germline V gene sequence: CDR1 SGHNT, CDR2 YYREEE (reference sequence). CDR3 length equals 15 residues. V was pared by 3 bases and J by 2 bases, with 14 bases between. CDR3 sequence reads: CASSSGDRGQETQYF. Here the CDR3 DNA reads TGTGCCAGCAGCTCAGGAGATCGGGGTCAAGAGACCCAGTACTTC.

This chain connects TRBV6-1 to TRBJ2-1, with TRBD2 identical over 7 bases. Unmatched junction bases numbered 8, after V lost 6 bases and J lost 12 bases. The CDR3 loop spans 12 amino acids. Germline V lookup: CDR1 MNHNS, CDR2 SASEGT. The CDR3 nucleotides read TGTGCCAGCAGGACGAGCCCGGGGGGGCAGTTCTTC. Protein sequence: CASRTSPGGQFF.

This clone was recorded only once. Other nucleotide sequences in the sample specify the same CDR3. The chain recombines TRBV11-2 with TRBJ1-1; D unresolved. CDR1 and CDR2 (germline): SGHAT, FQNNGV. CDR3 length equals 12 residues. V dropped 2 bases and J dropped 8 bases, with 9 bases sitting between them. The CDR3 protein is CASSLIAAEAFF. The DNA for the CDR3 is TGTGCCAGCAGCTTAATTGCAGCAGAAGCTTTCTTT.

This chain joins TRBV15 and TRBJ2-5; 10 bases match TRBD1. The CDR3 has 15 residues. From germline, CDR1 is LNHNV and CDR2 YYDKDF (reference sequence). V was clipped by 4 bases and J by 5 bases; unmatched bases: 7. CDR3 nucleotides: TGTGCCACCAGCAACCGGGACAGGGGCTCGGAGACCCAGTACTTC. Its protein is CATSNRDRGSETQYF.

The J gene is TRBJ1-2, the V gene TRBV18; no firm D call. The CDR3 sequence is 15 residues long. Germline loops: CDR1 KGHSH, CDR2 LQKENI. Trimming shortened V by 2 bases and J by 4 bases, and 14 bases separated the two germline ends. In nucleotides, the CDR3 is TGTGCCAGCTCACCAGGGGTCCGTTCAAGCTATGGCTACACCTTC. Residues: CASSPGVRSSYGYTF.

The CDR3 here is CASSETRDRKNQPQHF. Here the CDR3 DNA reads TGTGCCAGCAGTGAGACCCGGGACAGGAAGAATCAGCCCCAGCATTTT. The genes are TRBV6-1 and TRBJ1-5; 8 bases align to TRBD1. Germline CDR1 is MNHNS and CDR2 is SASEGT. The CDR3 loop spans 16 amino acids. With 3 bases clipped from V and 4 bases from J, the junction kept 8 bases outside the gene matches.

This chain links TRBV6-5 with TRBJ1-1; no clear D. Germline CDR1 MNHEY, CDR2 SVGAGI. Trimming pared 6 bases from V and 3 bases from J, leaving 17 bases between. The CDR3 consists of 15 residues. CDR3 protein: CASRPQTIRDTEAFF. CDR3 nucleotides: TGTGCCAGCAGGCCACAGACAATACGGGACACTGAAGCTTTCTTT.